This TCR beta chain was recovered during a study of blood T cell repertoires in COVID-19. Overall study context: COVID-19 samples from acute and convalescent phases originated in the United States, Italy and Spain. Sample material is recorded as cDNA or gDNA derived from T cells, B-cell-depleted T cells, or PBMCs.

Methods used by the authors: Amplification from reference gene primers served as the basis for estimated nucleated cell counts. Only in-frame clones appear in the TCRdb table, and some are missing; sequencing was by immunoSEQ multiplex PCR. V, J and clone size derive from that table, while D and trimming were established from the DNA sequence. Of about 200,000 clones listed, more than 75% are singletons. CDR3 size: 14 residues. Germline V CDR1 and CDR2: MNHEY, SVGAGI. V lost 2 bases, J lost 7 bases, and 9 bases lay in between. Sequences were obtained from peripheral blood. V usage is TRBV6-5 and J usage is TRBJ1-6, with D possibly TRBD1 on 6 matching bases. The TCR was taken from a man aged 35 to 55 with active or convalescent COVID-19. CDR3: CASSYTGLNSPLHF. The CDR3 bases are TGTGCCAGCAGTTACACAGGGTTGAATTCACCCCTCCACTTT.